These 24 T cell receptor beta chains were sequenced from one sample in a study of beta chain features in type 1 diabetes (dated by TCRdb to 2016 to 2018). Beyond this particular receptor, the publication reports: In all four CD4+ subsets, TCRB CDR3 length was moderately but significantly shorter in type 1 diabetes patients.

No cognate antigen is known for these TCRs. Preparation of the library involved the immunoSEQ multiplex PCR assay. The High Capacity cDNA Reverse Transcription Kit was used to reverse transcribe all of the isolated RNA, meaning that expressed TCRB transcripts were what got sequenced. TCRdb retrieved this table from immuneACCESS and kept in-frame rearrangements only. Not all clones are present; in checked studies, unresolved V genes account for under half, and no reason is known for the remainder. This sample has 630,000 or so clones in its table, and over 12% of those were observed once. 0.04% of the sample is held by the ten biggest clonotypes. Sequencing input: naive CD4+ T cells from blood. Taken with the paper, the label for cell subset or site translates to: true naive CD4+ T cells. The receptor set was obtained from a man aged 18 to 30 with type 1 diabetes.

The chain links TRBV12-5 to TRBJ2-3; D is tentatively TRBD1 or TRBD2 (5 bases each). Per the germline V gene, CDR1 is LGHNT and CDR2 is FRNRAP. V lost 6 bases to trimming and J lost 2 bases, with 9 bases between them. The CDR3 sequence is 13 residues long. The CDR3 DNA sequence: TGTGCTAGTGGATTCGGGGCCACAGATACGCAGTATTTT. Translation: CASGFGATDTQYF.

V usage is TRBV19 and J usage is TRBJ1-1, with D perhaps matching TRBD1 (6 bases). The V and J ends lost 8 bases and 5 bases respectively, with 18 bases between them. The CDR3 length is 14 residues. CDR1 is LNHDA, CDR2 SQIVND, per germline (reference sequence). For the CDR3, the DNA is TGTGCCAGTTTTACAGGGTATGCACTGACTGAAGCTTTCTTT. Protein: CASFTGYALTEAFF.

A few counts support this clone. The chain links TRBV11-2 to TRBJ2-7; D call uncertain. V was clipped by 2 bases and J by 6 bases, with 2 bases between them. The germline gives CDR1 SGHAT, CDR2 FQNNGV. This CDR3 spans 10 amino acids. This chain's CDR3 is CASSLFEQYF. CDR3 bases: TGTGCCAGCAGCTTATTCGAGCAGTACTTC.

The chain has TRBV30 and TRBJ2-2, with D perhaps matching TRBD1 or TRBD2 (5 bases each). Trimming removed 5 bases from V and 4 bases from J, with 20 bases in between. The CDR3 runs to 16 residues. Germline-derived CDR1 and CDR2 are GTSNPN and SVGIG (reference sequence). CDR3 sequence: CAWSWGSSPGTGELFF. The CDR3 region has the DNA TGTGCCTGGTCCTGGGGGAGTAGTCCAGGCACCGGGGAGCTGTTTTTT.

This clone has only a few counts. CDR3 protein: CSARDLVRAFF. The CDR3 region has the DNA TGCAGCGCCCGCGACCTAGTAAGAGCTTTCTTT. The chain is built from TRBV29-1 and TRBJ1-1; no definite D call. With 7 bases removed from V and 10 bases from J, the gap between germline ends came to 16 bases. The CDR3 is made up of 11 amino acids. Germline assignment: CDR1 SQVTM and CDR2 ANQGSEA.

In DNA, the CDR3 is TGTGCCAGCAGTTACCAGGGGGACTATCCTTCCTACGAGCAGTACTTC. Residues: CASSYQGDYPSYEQYF. V and J are TRBV6-5 and TRBJ2-7; D may be TRBD1 or TRBD2 (7 bases each). V lost 2 bases, J lost 1 base, and 15 bases lay in between. The CDR3 spans 16 residues. From germline, CDR1 is MNHEY and CDR2 SVGAGI.

This clone was observed a few times. The chain links TRBV10-3 to TRBJ2-7, with 8 positions matching TRBD1. The CDR3 is 15 amino acids. V lost 5 bases and J lost 1; bases outside the gene matches: 7. The germline V gene has CDR1 ENHRY and CDR2 SYGVKD. CDR3 nucleotides: TGTGCCATCAGTAGCGGACAGGGTTCTTCCTACGAGCAGTACTTC. Residues: CAISSGQGSSYEQYF.

This clone was seen a handful of times. This rearrangement joins TRBV2 to TRBJ1-5; D gene ambiguous. The CDR3 extends over 13 amino acids. V lost 5 bases and J 5 bases, leaving 10 bases between the germline ends. Germline loops: CDR1 SNHLY, CDR2 FYNNEI. The CDR3 sequence: CASSQVDHQPQHF. CDR3 bases: TGTGCCAGCAGTCAGGTTGATCATCAGCCCCAGCATTTT.

To note about this clone: One junction end does not reproduce the germline sequence, and a read error may be involved. The chain joins TRBV20-1 to TRBJ1-2; D is uncertain. The CDR3 length is 11 residues. The germline CDR1 and CDR2 sequences are DFQATT and SNEGSKA (reference sequence). The DNA of the CDR3 is TGCAGTGCTAGAGATCCTAGGCACAGTAGCTTC. It specifies CSARDPRHSSF.

The genes are TRBV4-3 and TRBJ2-3; no clear D gene. Germline V gene sequence: CDR1 LGHNA, CDR2 YSLEER. The CDR3 sequence is 16 residues long. V lost 1 base and J lost 0, with 11 bases in between. In DNA form, the CDR3 reads TGCGCCAGCAGCCAAGGACTGGGGTTAAGCACAGATACGCAGTATTTT. This sequence encodes CASSQGLGLSTDTQYF.

This clone was counted only a few times. The rearrangement links TRBV5-6 to TRBJ2-1; D is ambiguous. The CDR3 covers 11 residues. V lost 0 bases and J 10 bases, leaving 5 bases between the germline ends. Germline V lookup: CDR1 SGHDT, CDR2 YYEEEE. The CDR3 loop reads CASSLGREQFF. In DNA, the CDR3 is TGTGCCAGCAGCTTGGGACGAGAGCAGTTCTTC.

V usage is TRBV25-1 and J usage is TRBJ1-5; no clear D gene. V dropped 5 bases and J dropped 11 bases, with 16 bases sitting between them. Per the germline V gene, CDR1 is MGHDK and CDR2 is SYGVNS. The CDR3 extends over 13 amino acids. This CDR3 reads CASSHQSSQTQHF. CDR3 DNA sequence: TGTGCCAGCAGTCATCAAAGCTCCCAGACCCAGCATTTT.

V usage is TRBV5-4 and J usage is TRBJ2-3; 8 positions agree with TRBD1. J gave up 1 base and V 3 bases, and 10 bases lay outside the gene matches. This CDR3 region has 17 residues. From germline, CDR1 is SGHNT and CDR2 YYREEE (reference sequence). CDR3: CASSSAPGQAGTDTQYF. CDR3 nucleotide sequence: TGTGCCAGCAGCTCCGCACCGGGACAGGCAGGCACAGATACGCAGTATTTT.

This chain uses TRBV5-4 with TRBJ1-1, with 7 nucleotides matching TRBD1. The CDR3 sequence is 16 residues long. The germline V gene encodes CDR1 SGHNT and CDR2 YYREEE (reference sequence). The V and J ends lost 5 bases and 0 bases, in that order; junction bases with no gene match: 10. For the CDR3, the DNA is TGTGCCAGCAGTCGGGACAGCGGCGCTATGAACACTGAAGCTTTCTTT. Its translation is CASSRDSGAMNTEAFF.

The chain uses TRBV13 and TRBJ2-5; D is unresolved. This CDR3 is 13 amino acids long. CDR1 is PRHDT, CDR2 FYEKMQ, per germline (reference sequence). The V and J ends lost 2 bases and 1 base respectively, with 5 bases between them. The CDR3 sequence is CASSLYIQETQYF. CDR3 bases: TGTGCCAGCAGCTTATATATCCAAGAGACCCAGTACTTC.

This clone has a handful of counts. The rearrangement uses TRBV7-9 and TRBJ2-7; 12 bases match TRBD2. The V and J ends lost 5 bases and 4 bases, in that order; junction bases with no gene match: 9. In germline, CDR1 is SEHNR, CDR2 FQNEAQ (reference sequence). The CDR3 contains 16 residues. CDR3 sequence (DNA): TGTGCCAGCAGCCAGCAACTAGCGGGAGGCGCGTACGAGCAGTACTTC. Encoded protein: CASSQQLAGGAYEQYF.

The rearrangement joins TRBV5-4 to TRBJ2-7; a possible D gene is TRBD1 (5 bases). The ends were cut back, 0 bases at V and 0 bases at J, with 7 bases in the middle. The germline gives CDR1 SGHNT, CDR2 YYREEE (reference sequence). This CDR3 region has 14 residues. This chain's CDR3 is CASSLGTRSYEQYF. CDR3 DNA: TGTGCCAGCAGCTTGGGGACACGCTCCTACGAGCAGTACTTC.

The chain employs TRBV2 and TRBJ1-3, with 7 bases matching TRBD1. With V trimmed by 4 bases and J by 3 bases, 0 bases remained unmatched. The CDR3 totals 13 residues. Germline loops: CDR1 SNHLY, CDR2 FYNNEI. The CDR3: CASSGQGGNTIYF. CDR3 DNA: TGTGCCAGCAGTGGACAGGGTGGAAACACCATATATTTT.

The CDR3 bases are TGTGCCAGCAGTCCACTCTGGGGATATGAAAAACTGTTTTTT. It specifies CASSPLWGYEKLFF. The J gene is TRBJ1-4, the V gene TRBV28; D unresolved. V was cut by 5 bases and J by 6 bases, with 13 bases left in between. CDR1 and CDR2 from the germline V gene are MDHEN and SYDVKM. This CDR3 comprises 14 residues.

Only a few counts were recorded for this clone. V and J are TRBV19 and TRBJ2-2; TRBD2 matches 7 bases. The V gene end was trimmed by 1 base and the J gene end by 5 bases; junction bases not matched to a gene: 1. The germline gives CDR1 LNHDA, CDR2 SQIVND (reference sequence). The CDR3 length is 14 residues. CDR3 bases: TGTGCCAGTAGTATAGGGACTAGTACCGGGGAGCTGTTTTTT. Translating gives CASSIGTSTGELFF.

The rearrangement uses TRBV6-5 and TRBJ1-2; unclear D gene. CDR3 length equals 13 residues. CDR1 is MNHEY and CDR2 is SVGAGI in the germline V gene. V was trimmed by 5 bases and J by 8 bases, leaving 15 bases between them. CDR3 amino acids: CASSHPATGGYTF. The CDR3 nucleotides read TGTGCCAGCAGTCATCCTGCAACGGGGGGCTACACCTTC.

This clone was found a few times. CDR3 bases: TGTGCCAGCAGCTTCGACAGGGGCCGCACTGAAGCTTTCTTT. Translated: CASSFDRGRTEAFF. The chain employs TRBV7-2 and TRBJ1-1; TRBD1 matches at 8 bases. Germline V gene sequence: CDR1 SGHTA, CDR2 FQGNSA. V trimming: 3 bases; J trimming: 4 bases; junction bases outside the gene matches: 4. The CDR3 sequence is 14 residues long.

V is TRBV5-1 and J is TRBJ1-1, with D unresolved. The germline CDR1 and CDR2 sequences are SGHRS and YFSETQ. V gave up 1 base and J gave up 1 base, with 5 bases separating them. This CDR3 is 13 amino acids long. CDR3 amino acids: CASSLRENTEAFF. The CDR3 DNA sequence: TGCGCCAGCAGCTTGCGGGAGAACACTGAAGCTTTCTTT.

This clone was seen more than once but under ten times. V gene TRBV19 combines with J gene TRBJ2-7, with 8 bases aligning to TRBD2. The CDR3 spans 14 residues. With 7 bases clipped from V and 6 bases from J, the junction kept 11 bases outside the gene matches. The germline V gene encodes CDR1 LNHDA and CDR2 SQIVND (reference sequence). CDR3 protein: CASMRAAGAGEQYF. The CDR3 bases are TGTGCCAGTATGCGAGCAGCGGGAGCAGGCGAGCAGTACTTC.